What follows are 20 T cell receptor beta chains derived from one specimen sequenced in a study of blood T cell repertoires in COVID-19. Sequencing used immunoSEQ multiplex PCR; TCRdb keeps in-frame clones, though not all of them. This sample carries about 58,000 clones, about 89% of them seen once, and the ten largest clones take approximately 14%. The material sequenced was peripheral blood. The receptors originated from a woman in her sixties with active COVID-19.

This chain uses TRBV16 with TRBJ1-4; D ambiguous. The CDR3 covers 16 residues. V lost 2 bases and J 2 bases, leaving 12 bases between the germline ends. Germline V gives CDR1 KGHSY, CDR2 FQNENV. The CDR3 sequence is CASSQIKTATNEKLFF. As DNA, the CDR3 is TGTGCCAGCAGCCAAATTAAAACAGCCACTAATGAAAAACTGTTTTTT.

V usage is TRBV2 and J usage is TRBJ2-3; D possibly corresponds to TRBD1 (6 bases). This CDR3 has 14 residues. The V end was cut by 10 bases, the J end by 2 bases, with 16 bases between. CDR1 is SNHLY and CDR2 is FYNNEI in the germline V gene. CDR3 nucleotides: TGTGCCACCAAGGGGGATGGGGCCACAGATACGCAGTATTTT. Translation: CATKGDGATDTQYF.

This clone was recorded only once. The V call is TRBV11-1, the J call TRBJ2-3, with 12 bases aligning to TRBD1. The CDR3 loop spans 15 amino acids. J lost 3 bases, V lost 3 bases, and 1 base had no gene match. Germline-derived CDR1 and CDR2 are SGHAT and FQDESV (reference sequence). CDR3 bases: TGTGCCAGCAGCTTGGGACAGGGGGCGACAGATACGCAGTATTTT. Encoded protein: CASSLGQGATDTQYF.

This clone was found a few times. The CDR3 loop is CASSIGGSGAETQYF. CDR3 DNA sequence: TGTGCCAGTAGTATAGGGGGTAGCGGGGCAGAGACCCAGTACTTC. The chain is built from TRBV19 and TRBJ2-5, with TRBD2 identical over 8 bases. The germline V gene has CDR1 LNHDA and CDR2 SQIVND (reference sequence). V dropped 1 base and J dropped 4; count of bases not matched to a gene: 5. The CDR3 sequence is 15 residues long. Looking up the rest from reference TRBV19 and TRBJ2-5 gives the full variable domain: DGGITQSPKYLFRKEGQNVTLSCEQNLNHDAMYWYRQDPGQGLRLIYYSQIVNDFQKGDIAEGYSVSREKKESFPLTVTSAQKNPTAFYLCASSIGGSGAETQYFGPGTRLLVL.

The V gene is TRBV5-1, the J gene TRBJ2-7; tentatively, D is TRBD1 (6 bases). The CDR3 runs to 13 residues. V shed 0 bases and J shed 6 bases, with 10 bases lying between them. Germline loops: CDR1 SGHRS, CDR2 YFSETQ. This CDR3 reads CASSLGTAGEQYF. The CDR3, as DNA: TGCGCCAGCAGCTTGGGGACAGCTGGCGAGCAGTACTTC.

The chain employs TRBV3-1 (or the pseudogene TRBV3-2) and TRBJ1-5; 7 bases line up with TRBD1. The CDR3 is 12 amino acids. Losses at the gene ends were 8 bases for V and 2 bases for J; bases not matched to a gene: 0. Looked up from germline, CDR1 is LGHDT and CDR2 is YNNKEL (reference sequence). This CDR3 reads CASGTGNQPQHF. Written as DNA, the CDR3 is TGTGCCAGCGGGACAGGCAATCAGCCCCAGCATTTT.

This clone has only one observation. The chain carries TRBV7-3 and TRBJ2-1, with 7 bases identical to TRBD2. CDR1 is SGHTA and CDR2 is FQGTGA in the germline V gene. J gave up 4 bases and V 5 bases, and 8 bases lay outside the gene matches. CDR3 length: 15 amino acids. The CDR3 DNA reads TGTGCCAGCAGCCCCCAAGCGGGACTGTACAATGAGCAGTTCTTC. It encodes CASSPQAGLYNEQFF. Variable domain in full (rest from reference TRBV7-3 and TRBJ2-1): GAGVSQTPSNKVTEKGKYVELRCDPISGHTALYWYRQSLGQGPEFLIYFQGTGAADDSGLPNDRFFAVRPEGSVSTLKIQRTERGDSAVYLCASSPQAGLYNEQFFGPGTRLTVL.

The chain uses TRBV9 and TRBJ1-5, with TRBD1 as a possible D gene (6 bases). This CDR3 is built from 16 residues. Germline-derived CDR1 and CDR2 are SGDLS and YYNGEE. Trimming stripped 3 bases from V and 5 bases from J, with 18 bases between. CDR3 sequence (DNA): TGTGCCAGCAGCGCACCGACAGGCCTGGAGGATCAGCCCCAGCATTTT. Its protein is CASSAPTGLEDQPQHF.

This chain uses TRBV4-1 with TRBJ2-3, with 11 bases fitting TRBD1. The CDR3 loop spans 16 amino acids. The trim removed 4 bases at V and 3 bases at J, leaving 6 bases unmatched. The germline V gene has CDR1 MGHRA and CDR2 YSYEKL. CDR3 DNA: TGCGCCAGCAGCCGATCCGGACAGGGGGCTACAGATACGCAGTATTTT. Protein: CASSRSGQGATDTQYF.

This clone was counted a single time. V usage is TRBV18 and J usage is TRBJ1-2; the D gene is possibly TRBD1 (6 bases). From germline, CDR1 is KGHSH and CDR2 LQKENI. The CDR3 totals 13 residues. The V gene lost 4 bases and the J gene lost 4 bases, with 10 bases spanning the gap. CDR3 sequence (DNA): TGTGCCAGCTCACTAGGACAGATCTATGGCTACACCTTC. It translates to CASSLGQIYGYTF. Full variable domain (outside the CDR3, taken from reference TRBV18 and TRBJ1-2): NAGVMQNPRHLVRRRGQEARLRCSPMKGHSHVYWYRQLPEEGLKFMVYLQKENIIDESGMPKERFSAEFPKEGPSILRIQQVVRGDSAAYFCASSLGQIYGYTFGSGTRLTVV.

V gene TRBV5-1 combines with J gene TRBJ2-5; D possibly corresponds to TRBD2 (5 bases). V was clipped by 0 bases and J by 4 bases, with 10 bases between them. The CDR3 spans 14 residues. CDR1 is SGHRS, CDR2 YFSETQ, per germline. CDR3 loop: CASSLGTGTETQYF. The CDR3 DNA reads as TGCGCCAGCAGCTTGGGGACTGGAACAGAGACCCAGTACTTC.

This chain connects TRBV3-1 (or the pseudogene TRBV3-2) to TRBJ2-7, with D possibly being TRBD1 (6 bases). Germline CDR1 reads LGHDT; CDR2 reads YNNKEL (reference sequence). V was trimmed by 4 bases and J by 5 bases, leaving 15 bases between them. There are 14 residues in the CDR3. The DNA for the CDR3 is TGTGCCAGCAGCCCCTCCCGGACAGTAAACGAGCAGTACTTC. It codes for CASSPSRTVNEQYF.

The V call is TRBV29-1, the J call TRBJ1-3; D gene ambiguous. Germline loops: CDR1 SQVTM, CDR2 ANQGSEA. V dropped 4 bases and J dropped 4 bases, with 5 bases sitting between them. This CDR3 comprises 11 residues. This chain's CDR3 is CSVVAGNTIYF. The CDR3 DNA sequence: TGCAGCGTTGTTGCGGGAAACACCATATATTTT.

V usage is TRBV13 and J usage is TRBJ2-7; 8 positions agree with TRBD2. With V trimmed by 5 bases and J by 2 bases, 11 bases remained unmatched. Per germline, CDR1 PRHDT and CDR2 FYEKMQ (reference sequence). This CDR3 region has 16 residues. CDR3 coding DNA: TGTGCCAGCAGCCCCCGCGGGGGGAAAATGACCTACGAGCAGTACTTC. This encodes CASSPRGGKMTYEQYF.

The chain joins TRBV10-3 to TRBJ1-6; D remains ambiguous. The germline gives CDR1 ENHRY, CDR2 SYGVKD. The V gene lost 8 bases and the J gene lost 0 bases, with 11 bases spanning the gap. This CDR3 is 15 amino acids long. For the CDR3, the DNA is TGTGCCATCTCGCCTAGCAGCTCCTATAATTCACCCCTCCACTTT. Translating it yields CAISPSSSYNSPLHF.

V and J are TRBV11-2 and TRBJ2-3, with TRBD2 as a possible D gene (6 bases). The CDR3 spans 15 residues. CDR1 and CDR2 (germline): SGHAT, FQNNGV. V was pared by 5 bases and J by 2 bases, with 14 bases between. CDR3 amino acids: CASSVSGDSTDTQYF. The CDR3 DNA follows: TGTGCCAGCAGCGTTAGTGGGGACTCCACAGATACGCAGTATTTT. The variable domain in full, completed from reference TRBV11-2 and TRBJ2-3, reads EAGVAQSPRYKIIEKRQSVAFWCNPISGHATLYWYQQILGQGPKLLIQFQNNGVVDDSQLPKDRFSAERLKGVDSTLKIQPAKLEDSAVYLCASSVSGDSTDTQYFGPGTRLTVL.

This chain's CDR3 is CASGLVLGRQHETQYF. The CDR3 nucleotides are TGTGCTAGTGGTTTGGTACTGGGCAGGCAACACGAGACCCAGTACTTC. The J gene is TRBJ2-5, the V gene TRBV12-5; D remains unclear. Deletions cut 0 bases from V and 5 bases from J, with 16 bases between. The CDR3 is made up of 16 amino acids. Germline values: CDR1 LGHNT, CDR2 FRNRAP.

This clone was found a few times. This rearrangement joins TRBV7-9 to TRBJ2-7; D uncertain. Per germline, CDR1 SEHNR and CDR2 FQNEAQ (reference sequence). This CDR3 region has 16 residues. Trimming removed 5 bases at V and 6 bases at J, with 23 bases between. Here the CDR3 DNA reads TGTGCCAGCAGCCCATCCACCTCGGCTACGACTCCCGAGCAGTACTTC. Translating gives CASSPSTSATTPEQYF.

As concerns this clone: Other DNA sequences from this sample encode an identical CDR3 as well. The chain combines TRBV5-1 with TRBJ2-3, with 7 nucleotides matching TRBD1. With V trimmed by 4 bases and J by 2 bases, 4 bases remained unmatched. Germline CDR1 is SGHRS and CDR2 is YFSETQ. This CDR3 is built from 14 residues. The CDR3, as DNA: TGCGCCAGCAGCCTGGGACAGAACACAGATACGCAGTATTTT. Translating it yields CASSLGQNTDTQYF.

The V and J genes are TRBV29-1 and TRBJ2-3; a possible D gene is TRBD2 (6 bases). V lost 2 bases to trimming and J lost 4 bases, with 10 bases between them. The CDR3 runs 13 residues. The germline gives CDR1 SQVTM, CDR2 ANQGSEA. The CDR3 DNA reads as TGCAGCGTTGAAACGACTAGTGCAGATACGCAGTATTTT. It yields the protein CSVETTSADTQYF.